The entry below gives a single TCR beta chain sequence along with its context. The repertoire was sequenced with immunoSEQ multiplex PCR; TCRdb's copy has only in-frame clones and lacks some. The sample shows approximately 50,000 clones, about 90% of them seen only once. Germline values: CDR1 LGHNT, CDR2 FRNRAP. The CDR3 covers 14 residues. The V gene end was trimmed by 5 bases and the J gene end by 5 bases; junction bases not matched to a gene: 7. The data stem from a study of PD-L1 blockade in urothelial cancer. Material: PBMCs, obtained around atezolizumab (anti-PD-L1) treatment. The chain employs TRBV12-5 and TRBJ2-5; TRBD1 agrees at 8 bases. This receptor was identified in a man aged 55 to 70 with urothelial cancer. The CDR3 DNA sequence: TGTGCTAGTGGTAAATCAGGGGGCGCGGAGACCCAGTACTTC. It codes for CASGKSGGAETQYF.